This T cell receptor (beta chain) was profiled in a study of cytomegalovirus exposure and HLA in healthy donors. Study results and limitations: For most TCR beta V segments, an earlier analysis put the productive rate at about 87% or about 30% of the time. Some highly shared sequence variants likely arose as a pipeline artifact. In a later analysis, donors in an Asian-associated ancestry cluster reportedly had fewer N-insertions in productive TCRs than the cohort mean. Overall, roughly 160 TCR beta chains were annotated as cytomegalovirus-associated.

This CDR3 comprises 16 residues. J lost 0 bases, V lost 3 bases, and 5 bases had no gene match. CDR1 and CDR2 from the germline V gene are LGHNA and YSLEER. Remarks on this clone: Its antigen is currently unknown.

With 60 Vbeta and 13 Jbeta primers, the PCR was carried out. Assay used: immunoSEQ multiplex PCR; TCRdb lists only in-frame clones, some missing. The sample yields about 64,000 clones, 60% to 85% seen once. The origin of this receptor is a male donor in good health and CMV-seropositive. The chain carries TRBV4-3 and TRBJ1-3; 7 nucleotides match TRBD1. The sequenced sample was PBMCs. DNA for the CDR3: TGCGCCAGCAGCCAGGTCCAGGGGGTCTCTGGAAACACCATATATTTT. Protein product: CASSQVQGVSGNTIYF.